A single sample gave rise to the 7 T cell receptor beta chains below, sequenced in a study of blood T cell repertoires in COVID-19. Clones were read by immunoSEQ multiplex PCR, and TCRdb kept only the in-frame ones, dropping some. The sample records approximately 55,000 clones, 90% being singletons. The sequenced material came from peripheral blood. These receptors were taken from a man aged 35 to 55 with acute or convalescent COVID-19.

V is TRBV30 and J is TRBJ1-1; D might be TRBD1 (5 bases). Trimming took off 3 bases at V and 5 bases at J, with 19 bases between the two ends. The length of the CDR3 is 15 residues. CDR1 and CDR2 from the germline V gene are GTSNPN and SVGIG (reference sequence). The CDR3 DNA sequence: TGTGCCTGGAGAAACCGAAAAGGGGATGGGACTGAAGCTTTCTTT. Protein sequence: CAWRNRKGDGTEAFF.

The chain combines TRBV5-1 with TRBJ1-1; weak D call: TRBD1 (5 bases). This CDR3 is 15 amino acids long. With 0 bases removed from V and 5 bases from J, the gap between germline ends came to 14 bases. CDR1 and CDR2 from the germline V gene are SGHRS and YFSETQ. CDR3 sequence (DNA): TGCGCCAGCAGCTTGGCCGGGGGGGAATTTACTGAAGCTTTCTTT. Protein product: CASSLAGGEFTEAFF. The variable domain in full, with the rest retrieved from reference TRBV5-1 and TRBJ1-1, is KAGVTQTPRYLIKTRGQQVTLSCSPISGHRSVSWYQQTPGQGLQFLFEYFSETQRNKGNFPGRFSGRQFSNSRSEMNVSTLELGDSALYLCASSLAGGEFTEAFFGQGTRLTVV.

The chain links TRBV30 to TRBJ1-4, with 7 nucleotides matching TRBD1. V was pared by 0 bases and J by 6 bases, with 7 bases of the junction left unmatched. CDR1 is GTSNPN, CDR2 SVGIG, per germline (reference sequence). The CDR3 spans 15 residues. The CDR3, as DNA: TGTGCCTGGAGTGTAGGGGGCAAGGGTGATGAAAAACTGTTTTTT. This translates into CAWSVGGKGDEKLFF.

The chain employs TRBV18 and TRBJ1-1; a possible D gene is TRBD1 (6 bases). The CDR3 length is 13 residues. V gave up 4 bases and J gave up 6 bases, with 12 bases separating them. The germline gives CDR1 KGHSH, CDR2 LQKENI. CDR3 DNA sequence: TGTGCCAGCTCACACACAGGGTGGGCTGAAGCTTTCTTT. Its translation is CASSHTGWAEAFF.

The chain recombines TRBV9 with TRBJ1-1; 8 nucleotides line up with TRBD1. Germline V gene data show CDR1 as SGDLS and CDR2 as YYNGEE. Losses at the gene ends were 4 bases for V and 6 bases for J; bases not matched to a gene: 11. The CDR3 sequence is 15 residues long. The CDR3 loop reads CASSPPTGGRAEAFF. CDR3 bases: TGTGCCAGCAGCCCCCCAACAGGGGGTAGGGCTGAAGCTTTCTTT.

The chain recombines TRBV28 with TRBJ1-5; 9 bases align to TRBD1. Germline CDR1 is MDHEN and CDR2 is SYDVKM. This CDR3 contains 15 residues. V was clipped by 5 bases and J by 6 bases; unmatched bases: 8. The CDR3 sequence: CASSDTGGAGQPQHF. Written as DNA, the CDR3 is TGTGCCAGCAGTGATACAGGGGGCGCAGGTCAGCCCCAGCATTTT.

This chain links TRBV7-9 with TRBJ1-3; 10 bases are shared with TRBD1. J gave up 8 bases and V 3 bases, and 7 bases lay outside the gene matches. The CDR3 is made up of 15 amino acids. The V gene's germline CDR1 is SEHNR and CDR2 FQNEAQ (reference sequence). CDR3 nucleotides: TGTGCCAGCAGCTTGGACAGGGGGAATTGGGACACCATATATTTT. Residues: CASSLDRGNWDTIYF.